The next 10 T cell receptor beta chains were all read from a single sample in a study of cytotoxic CD8 clonotypes in ibrutinib-treated CLL. Repertoires were generated with immunoSEQ multiplex PCR, while TCRdb's copy carries only in-frame clones and drops some. This repertoire shows about 120,000 clones, about 53% found once; its top ten account for more than 35%. The specimen comprised PBMCs, sampled after 24 months of ibrutinib treatment. The receptors were gathered from a human donor with chronic lymphocytic leukemia.

This clone showed up just a few times. This rearrangement joins TRBV4-2 to TRBJ1-6; tentative D call: TRBD1 (5 bases). This CDR3 contains 16 residues. The V end lost 1 base, the J end lost 7 bases, and 14 bases lay between the germline ends. CDR1 and CDR2 (germline): LGHNA, YNFKEQ. CDR3 bases: TGTGCCAGCAGCCAAGTTTATAGGGGCCAAAATTCACCCCTCCACTTT. Its protein product is CASSQVYRGQNSPLHF.

This clone was counted once. The rearrangement uses TRBV28 and TRBJ2-7; 9 bases are shared with TRBD1. The germline CDR1 and CDR2 sequences are MDHEN and SYDVKM. CDR3 size: 15 residues. V lost 4 bases to trimming and J lost 1 base; unmatched junction nucleotides: 5. The CDR3 DNA follows: TGTGCCAGCAGTTACAACAGGGGGCGGTCCTACGAGCAGTACTTC. Encoded protein: CASSYNRGRSYEQYF.

The rearrangement joins TRBV29-1 to TRBJ2-1, with 7 bases identical to TRBD2. The germline V gene has CDR1 SQVTM and CDR2 ANQGSEA. CDR3 length: 14 residues. V shed 3 bases and J 3 bases; nucleotides not matched to a gene: 5. CDR3 protein: CSVDQGGGYNEQFF. The CDR3 DNA is TGCAGCGTTGACCAGGGCGGGGGCTACAATGAGCAGTTCTTC.

The rearrangement uses TRBV28 and TRBJ1-1; D not certain. Germline CDR1 reads MDHEN; CDR2 reads SYDVKM. Deletions cut 3 bases from V and 7 bases from J, with 9 bases between. This CDR3 contains 12 residues. The CDR3 spells CASSFSRVEAFF. CDR3 nucleotides: TGTGCCAGCAGTTTCTCCCGGGTTGAAGCTTTCTTT.

V is TRBV19 and J is TRBJ1-1; 10 bases are shared with TRBD1. Germline loops: CDR1 LNHDA, CDR2 SQIVND (reference sequence). The CDR3 has 15 amino acids. Trimming removed 7 bases from V and 3 bases from J; junction bases left unmatched: 8. CDR3 DNA: TGTGCCAGTAAGCCCCGACAGGGGGCGGACACTGAAGCTTTCTTT. This codes for CASKPRQGADTEAFF. Full variable domain (missing parts from reference TRBV19 and TRBJ1-1): DGGITQSPKYLFRKEGQNVTLSCEQNLNHDAMYWYRQDPGQGLRLIYYSQIVNDFQKGDIAEGYSVSREKKESFPLTVTSAQKNPTAFYLCASKPRQGADTEAFFGQGTRLTVV.

This clone was detected once. This chain uses TRBV2 with TRBJ1-4; tentative D call: TRBD1 (5 bases). This CDR3 has 13 amino acids. V dropped 7 bases and J dropped 7 bases, with 13 bases sitting between them. CDR1 and CDR2 from the germline V gene are SNHLY and FYNNEI. The CDR3, as DNA: TGTGCCAGCATACGGACCCAGGGTGAAAAACTGTTTTTT. Translated: CASIRTQGEKLFF.

In its sample, this clone was seen a few times. Other DNA sequences within the sample encode an identical CDR3. The rearrangement links TRBV11-3 to TRBJ2-7, with D possibly TRBD1 on 5 matching bases. The CDR3 loop spans 13 amino acids. V lost 2 bases and J 4 bases, leaving 9 bases between the germline ends. CDR1 and CDR2 from the germline V gene are SGHNT and YENEEA. CDR3 DNA sequence: TGTGCCAGCAGCTTACAGGGAAGTTACGAGCAGTACTTC. Amino acids: CASSLQGSYEQYF.

This chain joins TRBV29-1 and TRBJ1-1; 8 nucleotides agree with TRBD1. Germline trimming cut 7 bases from V and 0 bases from J; bases unmatched to any gene: 13. The CDR3 loop spans 16 amino acids. Per germline, CDR1 SQVTM and CDR2 ANQGSEA. CDR3 DNA sequence: TGCAGCGCGGACAGGGTTCTCCGCGCCATGAACACTGAAGCTTTCTTT. Protein product: CSADRVLRAMNTEAFF.

V usage is TRBV9 and J usage is TRBJ2-4, with D perhaps matching TRBD2 (5 bases). This CDR3 spans 14 amino acids. Germline lookup yields CDR1 SGDLS and CDR2 YYNGEE. V gave up 0 bases and J gave up 1 base, with 5 bases separating them. The CDR3 DNA follows: TGTGCCAGCAGCGTAGGAGGGGCCAAAAACATTCAGTACTTC. It yields the protein CASSVGGAKNIQYF.

This chain joins TRBV25-1 and TRBJ2-5; TRBD1 matches at 9 bases. With V trimmed by 5 bases and J by 7 bases, 11 bases remained unmatched. Germline V gives CDR1 MGHDK, CDR2 SYGVNS. CDR3 length: 15 amino acids. The CDR3 is CASSSPNRGRGTQYF. The CDR3 region has the DNA TGTGCCAGCAGTTCCCCAAACAGGGGGCGCGGGACCCAGTACTTC.